This record concerns one T cell receptor (beta chain) sequence. In germline, CDR1 is MNHEY, CDR2 SVGAGI. The V end was cut by 7 bases, the J end by 6 bases, with 18 bases between. The CDR3 totals 14 residues. Per the original data handling: Researchers report that nucleated cell counts were estimated from reference gene primer amplification. Profiled with immunoSEQ multiplex PCR; TCRdb holds only in-frame clones, not every one. V, J and clone size reflect that table, while D and trimming were determined from the DNA. The repertoire holds fewer than 350,000 clones, with around 85% as singletons. This sample is part of a study of blood T cell repertoires in COVID-19. Study details: Samples of COVID-19 (acute and convalescent) were obtained from the United States, Italy and Spain. T cells, B-cell-depleted T cells, or PBMCs provided the cDNA or gDNA that served as material.

This chain links TRBV6-5 with TRBJ1-2; D might be TRBD1 (5 bases). The TCR was taken from a woman between 25 and 40 years old who had recovered from COVID-19. The sample comprised peripheral blood. This CDR3 reads CASKTRAGVDGYTF. CDR3 in DNA: TGTGCCAGCAAAACGCGCGCGGGGGTGGATGGCTACACCTTC.